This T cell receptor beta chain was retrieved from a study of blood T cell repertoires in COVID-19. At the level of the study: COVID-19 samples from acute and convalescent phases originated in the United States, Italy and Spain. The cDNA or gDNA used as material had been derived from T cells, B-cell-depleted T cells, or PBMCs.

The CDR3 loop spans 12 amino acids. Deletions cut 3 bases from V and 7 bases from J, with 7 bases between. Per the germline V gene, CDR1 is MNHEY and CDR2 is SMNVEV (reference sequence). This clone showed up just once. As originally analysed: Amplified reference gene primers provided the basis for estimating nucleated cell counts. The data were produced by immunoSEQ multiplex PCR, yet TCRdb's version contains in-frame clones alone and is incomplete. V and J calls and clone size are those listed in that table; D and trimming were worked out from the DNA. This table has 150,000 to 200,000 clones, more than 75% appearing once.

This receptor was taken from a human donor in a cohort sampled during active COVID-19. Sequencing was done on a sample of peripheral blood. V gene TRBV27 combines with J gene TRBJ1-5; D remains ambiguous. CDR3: CASSFSGQPQHF. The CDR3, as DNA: TGTGCCAGCAGTTTCTCCGGGCAGCCCCAGCATTTT.